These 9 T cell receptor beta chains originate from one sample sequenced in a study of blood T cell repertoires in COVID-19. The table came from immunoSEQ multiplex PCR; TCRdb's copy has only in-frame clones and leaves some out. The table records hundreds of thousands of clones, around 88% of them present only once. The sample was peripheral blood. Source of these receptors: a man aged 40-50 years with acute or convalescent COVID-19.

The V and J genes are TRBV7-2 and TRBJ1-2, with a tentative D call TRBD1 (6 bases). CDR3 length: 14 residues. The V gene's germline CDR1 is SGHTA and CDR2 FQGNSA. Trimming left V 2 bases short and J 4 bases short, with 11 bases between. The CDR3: CASSLNREGYGYTF. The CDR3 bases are TGTGCCAGCAGCTTAAACAGGGAGGGCTATGGCTACACCTTC.

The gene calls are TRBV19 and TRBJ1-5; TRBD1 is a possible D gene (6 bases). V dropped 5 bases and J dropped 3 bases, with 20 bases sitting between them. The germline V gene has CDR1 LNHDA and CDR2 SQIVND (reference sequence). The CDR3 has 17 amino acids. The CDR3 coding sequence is TGTGCCAGTAGTGCAGGGGTGGGACGCCCCGTCAATCAGCCCCAGCATTTT. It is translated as CASSAGVGRPVNQPQHF.

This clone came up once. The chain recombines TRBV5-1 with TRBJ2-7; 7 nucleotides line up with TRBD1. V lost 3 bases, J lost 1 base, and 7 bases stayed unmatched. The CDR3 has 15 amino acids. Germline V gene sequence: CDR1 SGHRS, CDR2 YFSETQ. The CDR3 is CASSSRETGSYEQYF. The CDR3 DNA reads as TGCGCCAGCAGCTCGAGGGAGACAGGGTCCTACGAGCAGTACTTC.

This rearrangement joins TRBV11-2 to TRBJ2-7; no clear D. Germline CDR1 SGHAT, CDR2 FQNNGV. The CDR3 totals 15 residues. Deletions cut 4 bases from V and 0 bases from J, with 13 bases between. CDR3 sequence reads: CASSSPRRSSYEQYF. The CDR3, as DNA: TGTGCCAGCAGCTCCCCGAGAAGGAGCTCCTACGAGCAGTACTTC.

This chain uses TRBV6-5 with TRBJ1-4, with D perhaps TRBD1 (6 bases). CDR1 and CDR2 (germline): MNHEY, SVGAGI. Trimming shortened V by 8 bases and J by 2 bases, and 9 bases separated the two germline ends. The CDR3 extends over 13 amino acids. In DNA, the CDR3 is TGTGCCAGCTTCGGACAGACTAATGAAAAACTGTTTTTT. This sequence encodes CASFGQTNEKLFF.

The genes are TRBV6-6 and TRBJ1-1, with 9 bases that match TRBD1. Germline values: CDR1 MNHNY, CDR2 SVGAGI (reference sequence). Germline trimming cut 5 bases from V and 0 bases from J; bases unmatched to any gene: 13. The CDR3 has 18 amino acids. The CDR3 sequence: CASSPLGTGNSMNTEAFF. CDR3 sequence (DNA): TGTGCCAGCAGTCCACTGGGGACAGGGAATTCGATGAACACTGAAGCTTTCTTT.

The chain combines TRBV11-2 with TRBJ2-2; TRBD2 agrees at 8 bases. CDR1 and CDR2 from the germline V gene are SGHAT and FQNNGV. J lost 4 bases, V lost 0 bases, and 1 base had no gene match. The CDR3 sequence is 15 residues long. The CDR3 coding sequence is TGTGCCAGCAGCTTAGACCGGGAGGGCACCGGGGAGCTGTTTTTT. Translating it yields CASSLDREGTGELFF.

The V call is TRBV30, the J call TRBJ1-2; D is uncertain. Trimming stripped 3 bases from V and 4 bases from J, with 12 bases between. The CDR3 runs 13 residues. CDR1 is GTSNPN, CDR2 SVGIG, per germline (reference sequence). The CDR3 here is CAWRLRHLYGYTF. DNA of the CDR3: TGTGCCTGGAGACTCCGCCACCTCTATGGCTACACCTTC.

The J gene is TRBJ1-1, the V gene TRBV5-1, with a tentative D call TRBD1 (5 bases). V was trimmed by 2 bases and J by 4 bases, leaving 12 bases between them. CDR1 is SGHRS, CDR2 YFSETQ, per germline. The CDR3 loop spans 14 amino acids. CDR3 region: CASSLQDTSTEAFF. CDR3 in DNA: TGCGCCAGCAGCTTACAGGACACATCCACTGAAGCTTTCTTT.